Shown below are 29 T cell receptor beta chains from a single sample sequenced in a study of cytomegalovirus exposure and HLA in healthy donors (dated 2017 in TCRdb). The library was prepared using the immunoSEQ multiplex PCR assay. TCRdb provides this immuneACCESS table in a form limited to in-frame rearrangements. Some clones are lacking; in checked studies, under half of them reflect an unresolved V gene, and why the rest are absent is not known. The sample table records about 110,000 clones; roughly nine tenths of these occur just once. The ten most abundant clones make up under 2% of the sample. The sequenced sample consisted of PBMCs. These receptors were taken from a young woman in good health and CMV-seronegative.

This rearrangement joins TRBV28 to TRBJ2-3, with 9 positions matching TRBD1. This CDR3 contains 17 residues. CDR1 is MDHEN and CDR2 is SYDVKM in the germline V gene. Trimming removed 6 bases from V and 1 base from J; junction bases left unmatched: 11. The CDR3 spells CASSLGQGSSRTDTQYF. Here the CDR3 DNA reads TGTGCCAGCAGCCTCGGACAGGGGTCCTCCCGCACAGATACGCAGTATTTT.

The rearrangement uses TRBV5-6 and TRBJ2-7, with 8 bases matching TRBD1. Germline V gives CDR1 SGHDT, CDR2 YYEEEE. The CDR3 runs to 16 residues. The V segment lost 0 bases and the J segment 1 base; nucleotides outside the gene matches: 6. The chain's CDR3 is CASSLDGTGKSYEQYF. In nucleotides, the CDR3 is TGTGCCAGCAGCTTGGACGGGACAGGCAAATCCTACGAGCAGTACTTC.

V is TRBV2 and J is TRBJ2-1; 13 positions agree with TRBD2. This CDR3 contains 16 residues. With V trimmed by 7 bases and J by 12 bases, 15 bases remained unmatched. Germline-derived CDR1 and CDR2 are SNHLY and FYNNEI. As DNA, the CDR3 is TGTGCCAGCACCCTTTTTGGACTAGCGGGAGAAGTCGGGCAGTTCTTC. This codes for CASTLFGLAGEVGQFF.

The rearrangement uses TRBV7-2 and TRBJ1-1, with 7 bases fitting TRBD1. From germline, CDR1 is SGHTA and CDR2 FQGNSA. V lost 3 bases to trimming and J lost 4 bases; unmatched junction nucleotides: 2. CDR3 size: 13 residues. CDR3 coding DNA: TGTGCCAGCAGCTTCGCAGGGGGCACTGAAGCTTTCTTT. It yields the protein CASSFAGGTEAFF.

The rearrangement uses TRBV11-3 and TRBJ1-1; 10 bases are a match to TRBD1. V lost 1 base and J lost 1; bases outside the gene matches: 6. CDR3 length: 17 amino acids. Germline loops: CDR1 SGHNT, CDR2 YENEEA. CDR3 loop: CASSLGQGAASNTEAFF. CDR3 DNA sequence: TGTGCCAGCAGCTTAGGACAGGGGGCTGCCTCGAACACTGAAGCTTTCTTT.

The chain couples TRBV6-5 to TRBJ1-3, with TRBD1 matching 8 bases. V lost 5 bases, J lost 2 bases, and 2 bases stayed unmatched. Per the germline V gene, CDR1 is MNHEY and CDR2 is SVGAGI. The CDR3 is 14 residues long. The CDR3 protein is CASSRRGPGNTIYF. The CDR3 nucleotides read TGTGCCAGCAGTCGCAGGGGGCCTGGAAACACCATATATTTT.

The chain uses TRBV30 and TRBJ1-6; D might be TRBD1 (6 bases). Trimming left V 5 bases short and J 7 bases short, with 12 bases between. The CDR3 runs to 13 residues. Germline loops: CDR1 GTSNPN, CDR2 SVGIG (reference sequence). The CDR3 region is CAWADSENSPLHF. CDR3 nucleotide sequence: TGTGCCTGGGCGGACAGTGAGAATTCACCCCTCCACTTT.

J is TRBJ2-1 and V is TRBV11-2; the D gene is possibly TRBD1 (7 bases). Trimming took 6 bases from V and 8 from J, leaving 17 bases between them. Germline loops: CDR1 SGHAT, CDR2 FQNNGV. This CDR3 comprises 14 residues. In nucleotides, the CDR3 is TGTGCCAGCAGAACGAGAGGAGGGGGCGATGAGCAGTTCTTC. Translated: CASRTRGGGDEQFF.

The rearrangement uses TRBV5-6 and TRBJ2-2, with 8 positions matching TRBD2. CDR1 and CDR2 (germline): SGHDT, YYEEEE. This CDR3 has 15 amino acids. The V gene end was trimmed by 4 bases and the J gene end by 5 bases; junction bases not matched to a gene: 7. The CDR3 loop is CASSPAGGGTGELFF. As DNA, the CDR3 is TGTGCCAGCAGCCCCGCCGGGGGGGGGACCGGGGAGCTGTTTTTT.

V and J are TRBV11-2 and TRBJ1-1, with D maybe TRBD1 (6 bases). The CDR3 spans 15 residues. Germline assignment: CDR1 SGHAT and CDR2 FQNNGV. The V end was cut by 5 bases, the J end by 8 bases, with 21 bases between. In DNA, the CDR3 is TGTGCCAGCAGCCCAAGGGGGGGTGGGGTAACCGAAGCTTTCTTT. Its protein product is CASSPRGGGVTEAFF. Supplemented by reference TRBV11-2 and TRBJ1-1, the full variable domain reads EAGVAQSPRYKIIEKRQSVAFWCNPISGHATLYWYQQILGQGPKLLIQFQNNGVVDDSQLPKDRFSAERLKGVDSTLKIQPAKLEDSAVYLCASSPRGGGVTEAFFGQGTRLTVV.

The CDR3: CASSPKLTGELFF. As DNA, the CDR3 is TGTGCCAGCAGCCCTAAACTCACCGGGGAGCTGTTTTTT. J is TRBJ2-2 and V is TRBV7-2; no reliable D call. V was clipped by 5 bases and J by 4 bases, with 8 bases between them. CDR1 SGHTA and CDR2 FQGNSA come from the germline V gene. The CDR3 spans 13 residues.

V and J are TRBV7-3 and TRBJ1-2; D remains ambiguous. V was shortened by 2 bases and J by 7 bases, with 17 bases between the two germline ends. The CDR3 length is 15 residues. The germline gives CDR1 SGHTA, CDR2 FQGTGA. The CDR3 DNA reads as TGTGCCAGCAGCTTACTTCCGGCCGGAGCCTCTGGCTACACCTTC. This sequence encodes CASSLLPAGASGYTF.

Here the CDR3 DNA reads TGCGCCAGCAGCTCCTCAGGGGTCAAAGAGTATACGCAGTATTTT. Residues: CASSSSGVKEYTQYF. J is TRBJ2-3 and V is TRBV4-1; D possibly corresponds to TRBD1 (6 bases). V was clipped by 5 bases and J by 7 bases, with 19 bases between them. CDR3 length: 15 amino acids. CDR1 and CDR2 (germline): MGHRA, YSYEKL.

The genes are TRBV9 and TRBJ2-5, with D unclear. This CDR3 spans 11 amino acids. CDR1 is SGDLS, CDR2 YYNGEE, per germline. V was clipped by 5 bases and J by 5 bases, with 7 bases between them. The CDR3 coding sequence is TGTGCCAGCAGTAGAGAGGAGACCCAGTACTTC. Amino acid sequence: CASSREETQYF.

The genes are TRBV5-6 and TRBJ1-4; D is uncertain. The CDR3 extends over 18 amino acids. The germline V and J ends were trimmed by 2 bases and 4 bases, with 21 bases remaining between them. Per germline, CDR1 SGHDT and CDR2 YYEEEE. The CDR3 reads CASSLLTGQVVYNEKLFF. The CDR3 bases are TGTGCCAGCAGCTTACTTACTGGTCAGGTAGTCTATAATGAAAAACTGTTTTTT.

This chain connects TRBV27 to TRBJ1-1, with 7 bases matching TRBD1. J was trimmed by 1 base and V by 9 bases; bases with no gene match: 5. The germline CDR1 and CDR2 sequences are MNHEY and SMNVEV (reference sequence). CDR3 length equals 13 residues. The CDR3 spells CASSDRENTEAFF. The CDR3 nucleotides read TGTGCCAGTTCCGACAGGGAGAACACTGAAGCTTTCTTT.

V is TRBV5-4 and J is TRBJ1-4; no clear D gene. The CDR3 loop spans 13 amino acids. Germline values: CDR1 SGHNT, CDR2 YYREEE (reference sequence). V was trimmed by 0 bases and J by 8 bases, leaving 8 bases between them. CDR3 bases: TGTGCCAGCAGCTTGGCCACTCAAGAAAAACTGTTTTTT. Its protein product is CASSLATQEKLFF.

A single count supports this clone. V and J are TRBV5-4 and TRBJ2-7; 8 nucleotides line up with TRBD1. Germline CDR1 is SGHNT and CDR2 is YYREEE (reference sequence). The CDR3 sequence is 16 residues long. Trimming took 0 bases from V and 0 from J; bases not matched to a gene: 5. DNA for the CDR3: TGTGCCAGCAGCTTGGCAGGGGGCTCTTTCTCCTACGAGCAGTACTTC. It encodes CASSLAGGSFSYEQYF.

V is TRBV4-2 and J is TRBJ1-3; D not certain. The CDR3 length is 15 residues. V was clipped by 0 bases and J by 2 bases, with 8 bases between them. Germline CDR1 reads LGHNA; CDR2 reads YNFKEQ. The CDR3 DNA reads TGTGCCAGCAGCCAAGATACACAACCTGGAAACACCATATATTTT. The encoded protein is CASSQDTQPGNTIYF.

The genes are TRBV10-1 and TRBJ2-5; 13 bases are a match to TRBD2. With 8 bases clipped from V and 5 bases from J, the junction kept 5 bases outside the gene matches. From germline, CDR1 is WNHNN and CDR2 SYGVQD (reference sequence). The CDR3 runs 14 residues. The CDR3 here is CASSGTSGMETQYF. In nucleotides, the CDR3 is TGCGCCAGCTCCGGGACTAGCGGGATGGAGACCCAGTACTTC.

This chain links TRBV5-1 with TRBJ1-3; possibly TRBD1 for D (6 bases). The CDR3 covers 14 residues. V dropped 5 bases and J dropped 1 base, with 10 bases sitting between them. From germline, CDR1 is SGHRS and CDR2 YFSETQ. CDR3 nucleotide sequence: TGCGCCAGCAGTCCACAGGGATCTGGAAACACCATATATTTT. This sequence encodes CASSPQGSGNTIYF. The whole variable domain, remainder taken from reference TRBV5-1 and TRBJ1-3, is KAGVTQTPRYLIKTRGQQVTLSCSPISGHRSVSWYQQTPGQGLQFLFEYFSETQRNKGNFPGRFSGRQFSNSRSEMNVSTLELGDSALYLCASSPQGSGNTIYFGEGSWLTVV.

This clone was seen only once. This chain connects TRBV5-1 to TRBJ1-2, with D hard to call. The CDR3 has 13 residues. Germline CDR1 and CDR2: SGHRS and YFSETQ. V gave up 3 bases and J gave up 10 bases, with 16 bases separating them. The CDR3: CASSSGGSRTYTF. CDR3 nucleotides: TGCGCCAGCAGCTCGGGCGGGAGTCGGACCTACACCTTC.

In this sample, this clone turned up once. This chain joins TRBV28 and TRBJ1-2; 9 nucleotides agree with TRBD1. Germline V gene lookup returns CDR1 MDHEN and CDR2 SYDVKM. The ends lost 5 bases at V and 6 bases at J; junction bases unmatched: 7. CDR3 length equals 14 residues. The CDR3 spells CASSPDRGGHGYTF. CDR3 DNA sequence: TGTGCCAGCAGTCCGGACAGGGGCGGCCATGGCTACACCTTC.

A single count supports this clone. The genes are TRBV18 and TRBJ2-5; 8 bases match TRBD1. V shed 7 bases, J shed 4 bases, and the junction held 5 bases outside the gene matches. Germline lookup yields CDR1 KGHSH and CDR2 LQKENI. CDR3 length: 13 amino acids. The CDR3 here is CASLDRVTETQYF. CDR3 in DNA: TGTGCCAGCTTGGACAGGGTAACAGAGACCCAGTACTTC.

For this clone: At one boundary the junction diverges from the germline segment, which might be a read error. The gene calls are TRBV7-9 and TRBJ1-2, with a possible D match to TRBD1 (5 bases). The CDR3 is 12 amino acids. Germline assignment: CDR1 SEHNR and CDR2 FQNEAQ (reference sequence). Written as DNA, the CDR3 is TGTGCCAGCAGCTCCCCAGGGCATGGCTACCCCTTC. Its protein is CASSSPGHGYPF.

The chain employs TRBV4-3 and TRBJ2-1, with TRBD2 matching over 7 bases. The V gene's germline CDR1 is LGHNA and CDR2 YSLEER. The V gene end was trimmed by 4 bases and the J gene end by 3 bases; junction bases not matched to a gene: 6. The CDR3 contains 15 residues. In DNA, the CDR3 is TGCGCCAGCAGCCTGATAGGGGAGGGCTACAATGAGCAGTTCTTC. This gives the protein CASSLIGEGYNEQFF.

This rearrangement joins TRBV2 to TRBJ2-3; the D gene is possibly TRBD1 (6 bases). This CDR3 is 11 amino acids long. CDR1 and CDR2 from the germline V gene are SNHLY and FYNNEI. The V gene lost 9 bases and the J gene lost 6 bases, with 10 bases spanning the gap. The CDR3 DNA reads TGTGCCAGGAAGCAGGGGGATACGCAGTATTTT. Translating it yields CARKQGDTQYF.

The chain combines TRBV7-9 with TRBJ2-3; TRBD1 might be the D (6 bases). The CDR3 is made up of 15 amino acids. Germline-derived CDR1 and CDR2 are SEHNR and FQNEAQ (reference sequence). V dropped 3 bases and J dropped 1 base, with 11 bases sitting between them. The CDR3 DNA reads TGTGCCAGCAGCTTCTCAGGGGCCCGCACAGATACGCAGTATTTT. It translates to CASSFSGARTDTQYF.

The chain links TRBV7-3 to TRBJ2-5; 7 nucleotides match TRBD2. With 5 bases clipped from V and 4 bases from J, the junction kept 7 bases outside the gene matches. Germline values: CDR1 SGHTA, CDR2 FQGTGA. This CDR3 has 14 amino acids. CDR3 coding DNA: TGTGCCAGCAGCCTAGGTCCTAGCGGAGAGACCCAGTACTTC. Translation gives CASSLGPSGETQYF.